This TCR beta chain originates from a study of CD8+ T cells in alopecia areata (dated by TCRdb to the late 2010s). With respect to the entire study: Treated patients were enrolled in an open-label pilot trial of oral tofacitinib at 5 to 10 mg twice daily for moderate-to-severe alopecia areata. Tofacitinib was given for 6 to 18 months, followed by 6 months of follow-up off drug to assess delayed response and recurrence. The RNA source kit depended on sample type: the PAXgene miRNA kit for fixed scalp, the miRNeasy kit for PBMCs, and the RNeasy kit for mouse skin. High-throughput TCRbeta sequencing was used to examine T cell clonal expansion in alopecia areata in both the C3H/HeJ mouse model and human patients. Clonality in the scalp was compared among normal scalp (n=4), patchy alopecia areata scalp (n=8), and alopecia totalis/universalis scalp (n=8). On the human side, TCRbeta sequencing was run on scalp tissue and on sorted CD4+ and CD8+ peripheral blood T cells from healthy controls and from alopecia areata patients with either patchy or totalis/universalis disease. TCRbeta CDR3 regions were amplified by immunoSEQ multiplex PCR with 35 Vbeta forward and 13 Jbeta reverse primers. Disease severity in treated patients was measured with the SALT score, which quantifies the percentage of affected scalp surface area. Biopsies were taken from tofacitinib-treated patients at baseline and at 4 and 24 weeks of treatment, and a later scalp biopsy was taken in several of the tofacitinib-treated patients.

Study-wide conclusions, independent of this receptor: TCR sequences shared between patients were less clear than in mice, possibly partly because of HLA diversity in the patient population. During tofacitinib treatment, many expanded lesional clones stuck around in both scalp and blood, and this persistence may partly explain why relapse happens after treatment is stopped. Compared with normal scalp, lesional scalp had higher clonality and more expanded CD8+ clones, particularly in alopecia totalis/universalis, a pattern that suggests antigenic drive. Because the treated cohort was small and included a single nonresponder, larger studies are needed to assess links between baseline CD8+ expansion and response. Unlike mouse skin, which is dominated by gammadelta T cells, normal human skin has resident alphabeta T cells that are also sequenced, and this complicates analysis of the scalp TCR repertoire. Tofacitinib significantly lowered scalp clonality and the number of expanded CD8+ clones among the top 100 scalp clones.

This clone was observed a handful of times. The antigen this receptor binds is unknown. No base quality information exists; no much larger clone differs at one position. The receptor library was made with the immunoSEQ multiplex PCR assay. RNA was extracted from all samples and reverse transcribed into cDNA as template for TCR sequencing. First-strand cDNA was synthesized with SuperScript III using a 2:1 mix of oligo-dT and random hexamers. A synthetic immune receptor repertoire was used to gauge amplification bias, and whatever bias remained was removed computationally. Per the source publication's procedure: Raw reads were preprocessed to remove errors, and CDR3 was defined according to IMGT conventions as the region from the conserved cysteine to phenylalanine. Clonality was computed as 1 minus the Shannon entropy, with the entropy normalized by log2 of the number of productive unique TCRs. Whether each scalp clone was CD4 or CD8 was inferred by checking scalp TCRbeta sequences against the CD4 and CD8 repertoires from sorted blood. TCRdb holds this immuneACCESS table with in-frame rearrangements only. Some clones are missing; in checked studies, unresolved V genes explain under half, and the rest has no known cause. V, J and clone size were drawn from that table, and D and trimming were deduced from the DNA. The table for this sample lists about 180,000 clones; approximately 55% of them were counted only once. 11% of the sample is taken by the ten largest.

The sample's time point label, decoded: less than 30 weeks on oral tofacitinib. The sample's treatment or condition label, in plain terms: oral pan-JAK inhibitor, 5-10 mg twice daily. Lesional scalp punch biopsies and peripheral blood were collected from alopecia areata patients. PBMCs were isolated by density centrifugation and stained for CD3, CD4 and CD8, after which CD4+ and CD8+ T cells were sorted on a FACSAria. The CDR3 covers 15 residues, taking in both the cysteine and the phenylalanine. Left in the record is the CDR3 DNA by itself, 45 bases read in frame from the first base. The germline V end is reduced by 2 bases and the J end by 3 bases; junction bases left unmatched: 3. For CDR1 and CDR2, the germline V gene lists SGHRS and YFSETQ.

Sequencing was performed on CD8+ T cells sorted from blood, taken at week 24, from a patient treated with tofacitinib. The rearrangement combines TRBV5-1 with TRBJ2-3, and 10 junction bases match TRBD1. The origin of this receptor is a human donor with alopecia areata. CDR3 sequence: CASSLRQGATDTQYF. The base sequence is TGCGCCAGCAGCTTACGACAGGGGGCAACAGATACGCAGTATTTT. Beyond the CDR3, the reference TRBV5-1 and TRBJ2-3 genes provide the residues; the full variable domain reads: KAGVTQTPRYLIKTRGQQVTLSCSPISGHRSVSWYQQTPGQGLQFLFEYFSETQRNKGNFPGRFSGRQFSNSRSEMNVSTLELGDSALYLCASSLRQGATDTQYFGPGTRLTVL.